This T cell receptor (beta chain) came from a study of cytomegalovirus exposure and HLA in healthy donors. Study results and caveats: Overall, approximately 150 TCR beta chains were annotated as cytomegalovirus-associated. A classifier reportedly called cytomegalovirus status with high sensitivity and specificity. Fewer N-insertions than the roughly 670-donor mean were reportedly shown by an Asian-associated ancestry cluster in a later analysis.

A word on this clone: Its specificity is unknown.

V lost 3 bases and J lost 3; bases outside the gene matches: 4. This CDR3 is 14 amino acids long. The germline gives CDR1 ENHRY, CDR2 SYGVKD. Vbeta (60) and Jbeta (13) primers were used in the PCR. The assay was immunoSEQ multiplex PCR, and TCRdb's table has in-frame clones only and misses some. Of around 140,000 clones in the sample, around two thirds are singletons; the top ten hold roughly 2.5%. The clonotype comes from a woman aged 40-49 years in good health and CMV-seronegative. Sequencing was performed on PBMCs. The chain employs TRBV10-3 and TRBJ2-7; 8 nucleotides align to TRBD1. The CDR3, as DNA: TGTGCCATCAGTGACCGGACAGGGAACTACGAGCAGTACTTC. Translating it yields CAISDRTGNYEQYF.